One sample yielded the 23 T cell receptor beta chains listed below, sequenced in a study of T cells after yellow fever vaccination. From the 5' RACE reads, TCRdb called clonotypes with MiXCR, one entry per CDR3 protein. This sample has under 550,000 distinct CDR3 sequences, with about a fifth found just once. The sample was PBMCs, taken about 21 days after the first yellow fever vaccination. These receptors came from a man aged 18 to 29 who received the YFV17D yellow fever vaccine.

This clonotype was observed a few times. This chain links TRBV6-5 with TRBJ2-4, with 8 bases fitting TRBD1. This CDR3 is built from 12 residues. Trimming at V came to 6 bases and at J to 9 bases, leaving 4 bases not matched to a gene. CDR1 is MNHEY, CDR2 SVGAGI, per germline. The CDR3 bases are TGTGCCAGCAGCGACAGGGGAGGCATTCAGTACTTC. Translating gives CASSDRGGIQYF.

The V call is TRBV5-1, the J call TRBJ2-6; D ambiguous. The CDR3 sequence is 15 residues long. Trimming cost V 4 bases and J 0 bases, with 8 bases left between them. Germline values: CDR1 SGHRS, CDR2 YFSETQ. This chain's CDR3 is CASSAPSSGANVLTF. Written as DNA, the CDR3 is TGCGCCAGCAGCGCCCCAAGCTCTGGGGCCAACGTCCTGACTTTC.

This chain uses TRBV24-1 with TRBJ1-5; D unclear. The V gene's germline CDR1 is KGHDR and CDR2 SFDVKD. The germline V and J ends were trimmed by 3 bases and 1 base, with 15 bases remaining between them. This CDR3 has 17 residues. CDR3 protein: CATSDAGHPDSNQPQHF. CDR3 nucleotide sequence: TGTGCCACCAGTGATGCCGGCCATCCCGACAGCAATCAGCCCCAGCATTTT.

The chain carries TRBV18 and TRBJ2-3; D is unclear. V was clipped by 2 bases and J by 0 bases, with 12 bases between them. Germline-derived CDR1 and CDR2 are KGHSH and LQKENI. This CDR3 region has 16 residues. The CDR3 DNA follows: TGTGCCAGCTCACCAGACACCGGAATAAGCACAGATACGCAGTATTTT. It codes for CASSPDTGISTDTQYF.

The rearrangement links TRBV5-1 to TRBJ1-4; D not certain. Trimming took 2 bases from V and 0 from J, leaving 14 bases between them. There are 17 residues in the CDR3. CDR1 and CDR2 (germline): SGHRS, YFSETQ. The CDR3 reads CASSLLPGAATNEKLFF. CDR3 bases: TGCGCCAGCAGCTTACTCCCGGGAGCTGCAACTAATGAAAAACTGTTTTTT. Looking up the rest from reference TRBV5-1 and TRBJ1-4 gives the full variable domain: KAGVTQTPRYLIKTRGQQVTLSCSPISGHRSVSWYQQTPGQGLQFLFEYFSETQRNKGNFPGRFSGRQFSNSRSEMNVSTLELGDSALYLCASSLLPGAATNEKLFFGSGTQLSVL.

The chain has TRBV27 and TRBJ1-2; D might be TRBD1 (5 bases). Germline V gene data show CDR1 as MNHEY and CDR2 as SMNVEV (reference sequence). V was clipped by 2 bases and J by 7 bases, with 11 bases between them. The CDR3 has 13 residues. This CDR3 reads CASSLQAGGGYTF. The CDR3 nucleotides are TGTGCCAGCAGTTTACAGGCTGGGGGTGGCTACACCTTC.

This chain connects TRBV12-3 or TRBV12-4 to TRBJ1-6; D is unresolved. Trimming left V 3 bases short and J 6 bases short, with 9 bases between. This CDR3 contains 14 residues. Here the CDR3 DNA reads TGTGCCAGCAGTTTGGTACAGCTTAATTCACCCCTCCACTTT. Amino acid sequence: CASSLVQLNSPLHF.

There are a few counts of this clonotype. This chain connects TRBV7-2 to TRBJ2-5, with D possibly being TRBD1 or TRBD2 (5 bases each). Germline V gene sequence: CDR1 SGHTA, CDR2 FQGNSA. The germline V and J ends were trimmed by 5 bases and 3 bases, with 22 bases remaining between them. The CDR3 spans 17 residues. The CDR3, as DNA: TGTGCCAGCAGCCCCCGGATCCGGACGGGGACCGAAGAGACCCAGTACTTC. Residues: CASSPRIRTGTEETQYF.

The V call is TRBV9, the J call TRBJ2-5; perhaps TRBD2 as D (7 bases). Germline CDR1 SGDLS, CDR2 YYNGEE. Trimming took off 0 bases at V and 4 bases at J, with 19 bases between the two ends. The CDR3 runs to 17 residues. This CDR3 reads CASSVALGGPGAETQYF. As DNA, the CDR3 is TGTGCCAGCAGCGTAGCCCTGGGGGGGCCCGGGGCAGAGACCCAGTACTTC.

Only a few counts were recorded for this clonotype. The chain recombines TRBV27 with TRBJ1-5, with D tentatively TRBD1 (5 bases). V lost 0 bases and J lost 4, with 10 bases in between. CDR1 and CDR2 from the germline V gene are MNHEY and SMNVEV (reference sequence). CDR3 size: 15 residues. The CDR3, as DNA: TGTGCCAGCAGTTTATCGTCTTGGGGGAATCAGCCCCAGCATTTT. This codes for CASSLSSWGNQPQHF.

Only a few counts were recorded for this clonotype. This chain links TRBV5-1 with TRBJ2-1; D gene uncertain. The CDR3 is made up of 14 amino acids. V was pared by 2 bases and J by 6 bases, with 12 bases between. Germline V gene data show CDR1 as SGHRS and CDR2 as YFSETQ. CDR3 nucleotides: TGCGCCAGCAGCTTTGAAGGCAGCGCCAATGAGCAGTTCTTC. This encodes CASSFEGSANEQFF.

V and J are TRBV4-2 and TRBJ1-4; 7 positions agree with TRBD1. Germline CDR1 is LGHNA and CDR2 is YNFKEQ. The CDR3 runs 13 residues. The trim removed 3 bases at V and 8 bases at J, leaving 3 bases unmatched. The CDR3, as DNA: TGTGCCAGCAGCCAGGGGACAGAGGAAAAACTGTTTTTT. Amino acid sequence: CASSQGTEEKLFF.

The table lists this clonotype with many counts. The J gene is TRBJ2-7, the V gene TRBV5-1, with TRBD1 matching over 8 bases. CDR1 is SGHRS, CDR2 YFSETQ, per germline. This CDR3 spans 12 amino acids. The V gene end was trimmed by 4 bases and the J gene end by 6 bases; junction bases not matched to a gene: 3. The CDR3 loop is CASSPDRGEQYF. The CDR3 DNA sequence: TGCGCCAGCAGCCCTGACAGGGGCGAGCAGTACTTC. Using reference TRBV5-1 and TRBJ2-7 for the parts outside the CDR3, the full variable domain is KAGVTQTPRYLIKTRGQQVTLSCSPISGHRSVSWYQQTPGQGLQFLFEYFSETQRNKGNFPGRFSGRQFSNSRSEMNVSTLELGDSALYLCASSPDRGEQYFGPGTRLTVT.

This clonotype was seen a handful of times. The J gene is TRBJ2-3, the V gene TRBV27; D not certain. The CDR3 is made up of 13 amino acids. Germline V gene data show CDR1 as MNHEY and CDR2 as SMNVEV (reference sequence). Trimming left V 3 bases short and J 4 bases short, with 8 bases between. Here the CDR3 DNA reads TGTGCCAGCAGTTTTCCGGGCTCAGATACGCAGTATTTT. It specifies CASSFPGSDTQYF.

At least ten counts were recorded for this clonotype. This chain uses TRBV5-1 with TRBJ2-3; D unclear. The germline CDR1 and CDR2 sequences are SGHRS and YFSETQ. V dropped 6 bases and J dropped 5 bases, with 16 bases sitting between them. This CDR3 has 14 residues. This CDR3 is CASNDPGSQDTQYF. In DNA, the CDR3 is TGCGCCAGCAACGACCCGGGCAGCCAAGATACGCAGTATTTT.

This chain joins TRBV12-3 or TRBV12-4 and TRBJ1-3; D ambiguous. The CDR3 spans 11 residues. V was pared by 6 bases and J by 5 bases, with 5 bases between. The CDR3 region has the DNA TGTGCCAGCAGCCCACGAAACACCATATATTTT. Protein product: CASSPRNTIYF.

The chain combines TRBV6-1 with TRBJ1-2; D is unresolved. V was trimmed by 7 bases and J by 0 bases, leaving 12 bases between them. Germline CDR1 is MNHNS and CDR2 is SASEGT. This CDR3 is 14 amino acids long. Here the CDR3 DNA reads TGTGCCAGCACCCGGACGGAAGCTAACTATGGCTACACCTTC. This gives the protein CASTRTEANYGYTF.

This rearrangement joins TRBV11-1 to TRBJ2-5; 11 nucleotides align to TRBD2. Trimming cost V 5 bases and J 2 bases; bases outside gene matches: 7. Germline V CDR1 and CDR2: SGHAT, FQDESV (reference sequence). The CDR3 sequence is 16 residues long. CDR3 sequence: CASSPTSGELQETQYF. In DNA form, the CDR3 reads TGTGCCAGCAGCCCGACTAGCGGGGAATTACAAGAGACCCAGTACTTC.

This clonotype was counted a few times. The chain uses TRBV7-2 and TRBJ2-1; no clear D. Germline-derived CDR1 and CDR2 are SGHTA and FQGNSA. The germline V and J ends were trimmed by 5 bases and 3 bases, with 17 bases remaining between them. This CDR3 is 16 amino acids long. CDR3 nucleotide sequence: TGTGCCAGCAGCGCCTACGGATTGATTAACTACAATGAGCAGTTCTTC. Its translation is CASSAYGLINYNEQFF.

This rearrangement joins TRBV12-3 or TRBV12-4 to TRBJ2-7; D is possibly TRBD1 (5 bases). Between the trimmed V and J ends, which lost 8 bases and 2 bases, there was a span of 16 bases. CDR3 length equals 14 residues. In DNA form, the CDR3 reads TGTGCCAGCTCTAGGGGCGGCAGTACCTACGAGCAGTACGTC. Its translation: CASSRGGSTYEQYV.

The chain joins TRBV5-5 to TRBJ2-1; TRBD2 agrees at 7 bases. The CDR3 extends over 14 amino acids. After removal of 4 bases from V and 8 bases from J, the junction contained 9 bases not matched to a gene. CDR1 is SGHKS, CDR2 YYEKEE, per germline (reference sequence). This CDR3 reads CASSPVTSIHEQFF. In DNA form, the CDR3 reads TGTGCCAGCAGCCCCGTGACTAGCATCCATGAGCAGTTCTTC.

In this sample, this clonotype turned up many times. The rearrangement joins TRBV10-2 to TRBJ2-7, with D unclear. Germline lookup yields CDR1 WSHSY and CDR2 SAAADI. The CDR3 totals 11 residues. V was shortened by 3 bases and J by 6 bases, with 6 bases between the two germline ends. CDR3 protein: CASSEGSEQYV. Here the CDR3 DNA reads TGCGCCAGCAGTGAAGGTAGCGAGCAGTACGTC.

The chain recombines TRBV5-6 with TRBJ2-5; unclear D gene. With 2 bases removed from V and 3 bases from J, the gap between germline ends came to 8 bases. CDR3 length: 13 amino acids. Germline lookup yields CDR1 SGHDT and CDR2 YYEEEE. The CDR3 DNA is TGTGCCAGCAGCTTCTCACCGAAAGAGACCCAGTACTTC. It is translated as CASSFSPKETQYF. The entire variable domain, with the rest obtained from reference TRBV5-6 and TRBJ2-5, is as follows: DAGVTQSPTHLIKTRGQQVTLRCSPKSGHDTVSWYQQALGQGPQFIFQYYEEEERQRGNFPDRFSGHQFPNYSSELNVNALLLGDSALYLCASSFSPKETQYFGPGTRLLVL.